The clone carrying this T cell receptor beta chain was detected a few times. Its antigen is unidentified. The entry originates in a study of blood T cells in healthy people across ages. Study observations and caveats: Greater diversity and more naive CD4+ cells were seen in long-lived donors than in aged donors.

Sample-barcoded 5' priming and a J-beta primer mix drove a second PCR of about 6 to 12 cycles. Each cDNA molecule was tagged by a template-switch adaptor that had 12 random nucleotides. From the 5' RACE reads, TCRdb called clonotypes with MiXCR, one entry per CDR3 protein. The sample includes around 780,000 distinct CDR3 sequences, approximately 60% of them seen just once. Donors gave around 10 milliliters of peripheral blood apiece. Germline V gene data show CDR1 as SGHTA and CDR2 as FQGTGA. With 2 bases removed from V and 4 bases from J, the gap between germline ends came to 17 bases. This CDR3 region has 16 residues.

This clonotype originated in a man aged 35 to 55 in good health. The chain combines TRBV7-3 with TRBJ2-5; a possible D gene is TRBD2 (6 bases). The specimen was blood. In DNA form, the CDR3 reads TGTGCCAGCAGCTTACTCGGAGCGGGTGGCGGAGAGACCCAGTACTTC. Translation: CASSLLGAGGGETQYF.